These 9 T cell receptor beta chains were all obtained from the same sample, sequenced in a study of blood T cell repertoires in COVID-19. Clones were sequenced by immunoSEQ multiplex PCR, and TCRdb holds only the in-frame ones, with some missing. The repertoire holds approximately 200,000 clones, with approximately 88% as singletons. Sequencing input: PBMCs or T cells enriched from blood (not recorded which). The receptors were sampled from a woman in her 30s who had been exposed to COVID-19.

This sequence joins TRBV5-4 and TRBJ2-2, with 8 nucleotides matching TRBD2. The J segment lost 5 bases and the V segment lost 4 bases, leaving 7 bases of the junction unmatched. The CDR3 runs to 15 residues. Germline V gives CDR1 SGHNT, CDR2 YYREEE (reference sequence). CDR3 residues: CASSAGAGGTGELFF. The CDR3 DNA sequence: TGTGCCAGCAGCGCCGGGGCGGGAGGAACCGGGGAGCTGTTTTTT.

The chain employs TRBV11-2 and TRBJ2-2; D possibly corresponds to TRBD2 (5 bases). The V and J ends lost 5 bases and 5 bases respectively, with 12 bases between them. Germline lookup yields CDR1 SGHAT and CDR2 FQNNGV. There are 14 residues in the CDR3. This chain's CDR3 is CASSTGLGTGELFF. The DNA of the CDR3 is TGTGCCAGCAGCACGGGGTTGGGGACCGGGGAGCTGTTTTTT.

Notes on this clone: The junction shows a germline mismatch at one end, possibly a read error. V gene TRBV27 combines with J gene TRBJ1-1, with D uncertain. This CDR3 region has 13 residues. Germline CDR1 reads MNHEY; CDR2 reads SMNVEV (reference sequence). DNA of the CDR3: TGTGCCAGCAGTTTAGACCTCAACACTAAAGCTTTCTTT. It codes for CASSLDLNTKAFF.

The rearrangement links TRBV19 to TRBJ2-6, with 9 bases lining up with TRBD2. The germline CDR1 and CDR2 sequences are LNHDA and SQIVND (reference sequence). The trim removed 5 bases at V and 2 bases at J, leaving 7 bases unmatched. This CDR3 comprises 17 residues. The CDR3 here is CASSRRAGGPGANVLTF. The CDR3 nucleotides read TGTGCCAGTAGTCGTAGAGCGGGAGGACCTGGGGCCAACGTCCTGACTTTC.

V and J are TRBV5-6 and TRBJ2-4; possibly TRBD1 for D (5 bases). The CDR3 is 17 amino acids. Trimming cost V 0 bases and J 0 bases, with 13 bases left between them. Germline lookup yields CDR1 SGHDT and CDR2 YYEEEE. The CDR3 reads CASSLALSRGAKNIQYF. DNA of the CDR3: TGTGCCAGCAGCTTGGCTCTGAGTAGGGGAGCCAAAAACATTCAGTACTTC.

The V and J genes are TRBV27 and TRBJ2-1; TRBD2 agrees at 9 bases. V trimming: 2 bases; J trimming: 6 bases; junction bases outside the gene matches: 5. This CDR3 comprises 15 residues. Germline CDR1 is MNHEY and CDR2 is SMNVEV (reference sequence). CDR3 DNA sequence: TGTGCCAGCAGTTTAGGCCCTAGCGGGATCAATGAGCAGTTCTTC. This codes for CASSLGPSGINEQFF.

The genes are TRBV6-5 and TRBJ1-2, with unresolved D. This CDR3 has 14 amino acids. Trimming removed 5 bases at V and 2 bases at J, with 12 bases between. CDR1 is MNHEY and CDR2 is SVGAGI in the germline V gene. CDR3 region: CASSRAATNYGYTF. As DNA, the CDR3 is TGTGCCAGCAGTCGAGCCGCAACGAACTATGGCTACACCTTC.

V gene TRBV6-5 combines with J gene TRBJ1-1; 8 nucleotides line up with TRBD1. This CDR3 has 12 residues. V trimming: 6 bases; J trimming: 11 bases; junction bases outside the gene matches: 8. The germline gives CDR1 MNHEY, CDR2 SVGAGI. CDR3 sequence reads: CASSKQGANAFF. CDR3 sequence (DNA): TGTGCCAGCAGCAAGCAGGGGGCAAACGCTTTCTTT.

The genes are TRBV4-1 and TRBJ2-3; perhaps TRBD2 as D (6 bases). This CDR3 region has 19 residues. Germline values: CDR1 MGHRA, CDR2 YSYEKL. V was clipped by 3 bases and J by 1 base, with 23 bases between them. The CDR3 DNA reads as TGCGCCAGCAGCCACCTCGGGAGACTAGGGCTTAGCCGCACAGATACGCAGTATTTT. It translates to CASSHLGRLGLSRTDTQYF.